The rows below give T cell receptor beta chains drawn from one sample of a study of shared clonotypes between healthy human individuals. Profiled with immunoSEQ multiplex PCR; TCRdb holds only in-frame clones, not every one. This table holds approximately 530,000 clones, about 96% found once. The sequenced sample consisted of naive CD4+ T cells sorted from blood. The receptors stem from a woman in her thirties in good health. CDR3s include the opening cysteine and the closing phenylalanine or tryptophan. A D gene is named only where the DNA matches it firmly. A clone size is listed for some rows: how often the clone was seen (once, few, many), or a class if it is expanded.

d_call j_call clone_size v_call cdr3_nt cdr3_aa
TRBD2 TRBJ2-1 once TRBV30 TGTGCCTGGAGTGTGCTCCAAAGGAGACTAGCGGGACCGGGACATGAGCAGTTCTTC CAWSVLQRRLAGPGHEQFF
NA TRBJ2-1 NA TRBV14 TGTGCCAGCAGCACCCAGGGTTACGAGCAGTTCTTC CASSTQGYEQFF
TRBD2 TRBJ2-1 NA TRBV7-7 TGTGCCAGCAGCACTGCACGCGGGGGTAATGAGCAGTTCTTC CASSTARGGNEQFF
NA TRBJ2-7 NA TRBV5-1 TGCGCCAGCAGCCAGGACAGTTACGAGCAGTACTTC CASSQDSYEQYF
TRBD1 TRBJ2-3 NA TRBV5-1 TGCGCCAGCAGTCCCAACCTGGGACAGCGAACAGATACGCAGTATTTT CASSPNLGQRTDTQYF
NA TRBJ2-5 NA TRBV7-6 TGTGCCAGCAGCGGTAGAGGGGTTCGGGAGCAGTACTTC CASSGRGVREQYF
NA TRBJ2-5 NA TRBV19 TGTGCCAGTAGTATAGGCAGCGGAGTACAAGAGACCCAGTACTTC CASSIGSGVQETQYF
TRBD1 TRBJ1-1 NA TRBV10-2 TGCGCCAGCAGCGACAGGGTGGCGAGTGAAGCTTTCTTT CASSDRVASEAFF
NA TRBJ2-1 few TRBV27 TGTGCCAGCAGTTTATCAACGAGACTCTACAATGAGCAGTTCTTC CASSLSTRLYNEQFF
NA TRBJ2-1 NA TRBV9 TGTGCCAGCAGCGTAGGGCCTAAGGGAGATGCGTTCTTC CASSVGPKGDAFF
TRBD2 TRBJ2-1 NA TRBV19 TGTGCCAGTAGTATCCCGGGACTAGGGGGAGGTGAGCAGTTCTTC CASSIPGLGGGEQFF
NA TRBJ2-7 NA TRBV28 TGTGCCAGCAGTTTTACCGGGACGGGCTCCTACGAGCAGTACTTC CASSFTGTGSYEQYF
TRBD2 TRBJ2-7 NA TRBV19 TGTGCCAGTAGTACGGGGACTACCTACGAGCAGTACTTC CASSTGTTYEQYF
NA TRBJ1-4 NA TRBV6-1 TGTGCCAGCAGTGAATTACACCTAGCAACTAATGAAAAACTGTTTTTT CASSELHLATNEKLFF
NA TRBJ2-6 NA TRBV7-3 TGTGCCAGCAGTAAGGGTAGGGAAGGCTCTGGGGCCAACGTCCTGACTTTC CASSKGREGSGANVLTF
NA TRBJ1-4 NA TRBV6-6 TGTGCCAGCAGTGAGGACTCACCCGGGGAAAAACTGTTTTTT CASSEDSPGEKLFF
NA TRBJ1-5 few TRBV1 TGCACCAGCAGCCAATCGGTGCAGGGCGGACAGCCCCAGCATTTT CTSSQSVQGGQPQHF